The 16 T cell receptor beta chains below were found in one sample sequenced in a study of shared clonotypes between healthy human individuals. Sequenced by immunoSEQ multiplex PCR; TCRdb stores in-frame clones only, minus some. The repertoire consists of approximately 530,000 clones, with 90% to 96% occurring once and the leading ten covering under 0.06%. Sequencing was performed on naive CD4+ T cells sorted from blood. Subset of the sample: CD45RA+ positively selected. The receptors come from a woman aged 25-40 years in good health.

The chain links TRBV18 to TRBJ2-5; D possibly matches TRBD1 or TRBD2 (5 bases each). This CDR3 has 15 residues. Trimming took 3 bases from V and 5 from J, leaving 16 bases between them. Germline V gene data show CDR1 as KGHSH and CDR2 as LQKENI. In nucleotides, the CDR3 is TGTGCCAGCTCACCGAGGGGACCAGGAGGCGAGACCCAGTACTTC. It translates to CASSPRGPGGETQYF. Combining the CDR3 with reference TRBV18 and TRBJ2-5 gives the whole variable domain NAGVMQNPRHLVRRRGQEARLRCSPMKGHSHVYWYRQLPEEGLKFMVYLQKENIIDESGMPKERFSAEFPKEGPSILRIQQVVRGDSAAYFCASSPRGPGGETQYFGPGTRLLVL.

The CDR3 sequence: CASSDSGSRQEQYF. DNA for the CDR3: TGTGCCAGCAGTGACTCAGGGTCCCGCCAGGAGCAGTACTTC. The chain couples TRBV25-1 to TRBJ2-5; the D gene is possibly TRBD1 (5 bases). The CDR3 sequence is 14 residues long. CDR1 MGHDK and CDR2 SYGVNS come from the germline V gene. Trimming stripped 3 bases from V and 11 bases from J, with 19 bases between.

The gene calls are TRBV30 and TRBJ2-3, with D hard to call. V gave up 0 bases and J gave up 2 bases, with 9 bases separating them. CDR3 length: 14 residues. Germline V CDR1 and CDR2: GTSNPN, SVGIG (reference sequence). CDR3 nucleotide sequence: TGTGCCTGGAGTGTTAAGGTTACCACAGATACGCAGTATTTT. Translated: CAWSVKVTTDTQYF.

The chain recombines TRBV29-1 with TRBJ1-4; a possible D gene is TRBD1 (5 bases). The V end lost 7 bases, the J end lost 7 bases, and 16 bases lay between the germline ends. The CDR3 totals 13 residues. The V gene's germline CDR1 is SQVTM and CDR2 ANQGSEA. CDR3 sequence reads: CSAARGAGEKLFF. DNA of the CDR3: TGCAGCGCGGCGCGGGGCGCGGGTGAAAAACTGTTTTTT.

The chain carries TRBV5-1 and TRBJ1-2; tentatively, D is TRBD1 (5 bases). In germline, CDR1 is SGHRS, CDR2 YFSETQ. V lost 0 bases and J 4 bases, leaving 16 bases between the germline ends. This CDR3 contains 16 residues. The CDR3 DNA is TGCGCCAGCAGCTTGGCCAGGGACCCCAACGCCTATGGCTACACCTTC. Protein: CASSLARDPNAYGYTF.

This chain joins TRBV28 and TRBJ1-2; tentative D call: TRBD1 (6 bases). Trimming shortened V by 7 bases and J by 10 bases, and 28 bases separated the two germline ends. The CDR3 extends over 16 amino acids. The germline V gene encodes CDR1 MDHEN and CDR2 SYDVKM. The CDR3 is CASTNPLGGAAKLYTF. CDR3 DNA: TGTGCCAGCACCAACCCGTTGGGGGGGGCGGCTAAGCTCTACACCTTC.

The gene calls are TRBV5-4 and TRBJ2-2, with 9 bases lining up with TRBD1. The CDR3 loop spans 18 amino acids. Germline lookup yields CDR1 SGHNT and CDR2 YYREEE (reference sequence). Trimming removed 4 bases from V and 4 bases from J; junction bases left unmatched: 14. CDR3 DNA: TGTGCCAGCAGCCGAATATTTGGTGGGACAGGGAGCACCGGGGAGCTGTTTTTT. Its translation: CASSRIFGGTGSTGELFF.

V is TRBV19 and J is TRBJ2-6, with 9 bases matching TRBD1. The V gene end was trimmed by 5 bases and the J gene end by 0 bases; junction bases not matched to a gene: 8. Germline CDR1 reads LNHDA; CDR2 reads SQIVND (reference sequence). The CDR3 spans 18 residues. DNA of the CDR3: TGTGCCAGTAGTCCGCGGGACAGGGCCTCCTCTGGGGCCAACGTCCTGACTTTC. Its protein product is CASSPRDRASSGANVLTF.

The gene calls are TRBV7-9 and TRBJ2-4; perhaps TRBD2 as D (6 bases). The CDR3 spans 13 residues. Trimming cost V 2 bases and J 9 bases, with 11 bases left between them. CDR1 and CDR2 from the germline V gene are SEHNR and FQNEAQ (reference sequence). The CDR3 region is CASSLPPAGIQYF. CDR3 nucleotide sequence: TGTGCCAGCAGCTTACCGCCAGCGGGCATTCAGTACTTC.

This chain uses TRBV6-5 with TRBJ2-1; tentative D call: TRBD2 (6 bases). This CDR3 contains 15 residues. V was cut by 5 bases and J by 0 bases, with 11 bases left in between. Germline lookup yields CDR1 MNHEY and CDR2 SVGAGI. CDR3 loop: CASSRRAVSYNEQFF. The CDR3 DNA reads TGTGCCAGCAGTCGGAGGGCCGTCTCCTACAATGAGCAGTTCTTC.

This chain connects TRBV6-1 to TRBJ1-2; D perhaps matches TRBD1 (5 bases). Germline-derived CDR1 and CDR2 are MNHNS and SASEGT. The CDR3 is made up of 13 amino acids. Trimming took off 6 bases at V and 4 bases at J, with 12 bases between the two ends. The CDR3 region has the DNA TGTGCCAGCAGGGACAAAGCCGGCTATGGCTACACCTTC. Translated, it gives CASRDKAGYGYTF.

The J gene is TRBJ2-1, the V gene TRBV21-1; the DNA was not used to check the table's D call, TRBD2. TRBV21-1 is tagged as a pseudogene. This CDR3 has 18 residues. CDR3 bases: TGTGCCAGCAGCAAGTGCGGGACTAGCCGTCGCTCCTACAATGAGCAGTTCTTC. Encoded protein: CASSKCGTSRRSYNEQFF.

The chain employs TRBV5-1 and TRBJ2-3, with a possible D match to TRBD2 (6 bases). Trimming took off 4 bases at V and 4 bases at J, with 16 bases between the two ends. The CDR3 consists of 15 residues. Germline V lookup: CDR1 SGHRS, CDR2 YFSETQ. This chain's CDR3 is CASSPGTLGSDTQYF. The CDR3 nucleotides are TGCGCCAGCAGCCCCGGGACTCTGGGGTCAGATACGCAGTATTTT.

The J gene is TRBJ2-7, the V gene TRBV4-2; weak D call: TRBD2 (5 bases). CDR1 and CDR2 (germline): LGHNA, YNFKEQ. The CDR3 runs to 15 residues. The V gene lost 0 bases and the J gene lost 3 bases, with 12 bases spanning the gap. The CDR3 region has the DNA TGTGCCAGCAGCCAAGATGAGGGCAGTTACTACGAGCAGTACTTC. Its protein is CASSQDEGSYYEQYF.

The chain joins TRBV19 to TRBJ1-4; D may be TRBD1 (5 bases). Germline V lookup: CDR1 LNHDA, CDR2 SQIVND (reference sequence). The CDR3 sequence is 14 residues long. Trimming cost V 3 bases and J 7 bases, with 12 bases left between them. As DNA, the CDR3 is TGTGCCAGTAGTATGGCAGGGAGGGGTGAAAAACTGTTTTTT. Residues: CASSMAGRGEKLFF.

This chain connects TRBV5-5 to TRBJ1-5; the match to TRBD1 covers 8 bases. The germline V gene has CDR1 SGHKS and CDR2 YYEKEE (reference sequence). With 0 bases clipped from V and 4 bases from J, the junction kept 9 bases outside the gene matches. CDR3 length: 17 residues. The CDR3 DNA follows: TGTGCCAGCAGCTTGGGGACAGGGAACTTAAGAAATCAGCCCCAGCATTTT. Translated, it gives CASSLGTGNLRNQPQHF.